This T cell receptor beta chain was identified in a study of shared clonotypes between healthy human individuals. There are 13 residues in the CDR3. The V end lost 3 bases, the J end lost 4 bases, and 9 bases lay between the germline ends. Germline V gives CDR1 SNHLY, CDR2 FYNNEI. Assay: immunoSEQ multiplex PCR; the TCRdb copy retains only in-frame clones and omits some. The table records 2 million to 2.5 million clones, approximately 93% of them present only once. This TCR was sampled from a man between 18 and 29 years old in good health. Some clones in this sample may be carry-over from other donors' samples. The chain employs TRBV2 and TRBJ1-2; D is perhaps TRBD1 (5 bases). The source material was naive CD4+ T cells from PBMCs. Subset here: CD45RA+ positively selected. CDR3 sequence: CASSDQGSYGYTF. The CDR3 nucleotides are TGTGCCAGCAGTGACCAGGGATCCTATGGCTACACCTTC.